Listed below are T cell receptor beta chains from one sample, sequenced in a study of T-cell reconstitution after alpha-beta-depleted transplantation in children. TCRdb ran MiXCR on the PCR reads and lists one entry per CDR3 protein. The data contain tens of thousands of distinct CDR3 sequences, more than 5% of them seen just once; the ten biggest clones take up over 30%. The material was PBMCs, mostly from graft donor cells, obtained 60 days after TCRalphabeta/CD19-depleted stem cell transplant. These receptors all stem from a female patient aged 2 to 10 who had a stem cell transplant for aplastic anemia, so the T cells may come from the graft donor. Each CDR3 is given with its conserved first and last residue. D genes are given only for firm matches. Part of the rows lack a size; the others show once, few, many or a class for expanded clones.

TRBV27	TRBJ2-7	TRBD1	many	TGTGCCAGCACCCCTCGGGACAGATCCTACGAGCAGTACTTC	CASTPRDRSYEQYF
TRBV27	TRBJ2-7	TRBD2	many	TGTGCCAGCACCTCATCCGGGGGGGGTTTCTACGAGCAGTACTTC	CASTSSGGGFYEQYF
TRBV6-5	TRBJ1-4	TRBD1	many	TGTGCCAGCAGTTCGGACAGGGTCGGAAAACTGTTTTTT	CASSSDRVGKLFF
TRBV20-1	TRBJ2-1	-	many	TGCAGTGCTTCACGGGACTCGTACAATGAGCAGTTCTTC	CSASRDSYNEQFF
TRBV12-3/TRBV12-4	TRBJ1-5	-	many	TGTGCCAGCAGTTCAGCAGGGGTATATCAGCCCCAGCATTTT	CASSSAGVYQPQHF
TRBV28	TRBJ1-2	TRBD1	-	TGTGCCAGCAGTTTCCCCGGGACAGGGGTAATGGTGTATGGCTACACCTTC	CASSFPGTGVMVYGYTF
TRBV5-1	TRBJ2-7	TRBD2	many	TGCGCCAGCAGCACGGGGGGTTACTCCTACGAGCAGTACTTC	CASSTGGYSYEQYF
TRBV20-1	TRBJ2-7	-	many	TGCAGTTCCATTGGGGTTAGGCCCTACGAGCAGTACTTC	CSSIGVRPYEQYF
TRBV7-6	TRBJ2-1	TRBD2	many	TGTGCCAGCAGCTTAATCTCTAGCGGGAGACGAAATGAGCAGTTCTTC	CASSLISSGRRNEQFF
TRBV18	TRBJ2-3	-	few	TGTGCCAGCTCAACCTTCACAGATACGCAGTATTTT	CASSTFTDTQYF
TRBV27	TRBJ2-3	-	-	TGTGCCAGCAGTTTGGGGCCGGGGTCCTCATGGACGCAGTATTTT	CASSLGPGSSWTQYF
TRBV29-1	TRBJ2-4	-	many	TGCAGCGTTGCAGCGCAGGGAGCCAAAAACATTCAGTACTTC	CSVAAQGAKNIQYF
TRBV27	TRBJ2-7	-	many	TGTGCCAGCAGTTTAGGTTCGCGGGCTGGCGAGCAGTACTTC	CASSLGSRAGEQYF
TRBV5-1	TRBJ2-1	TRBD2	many	TGCGCCAGCAGCTTGGGCGGGAGGGGGAATGAGCAGTTCTTC	CASSLGGRGNEQFF
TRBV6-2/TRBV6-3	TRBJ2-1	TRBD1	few	TGTGCCAGCAGTTACGACAGGGCCAATGAGCAGTTCTTC	CASSYDRANEQFF
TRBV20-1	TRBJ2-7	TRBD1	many	TGCAGTGCCCAAACCCGGACAGGGGGGTCCTACGAGCAGTACTTC	CSAQTRTGGSYEQYF
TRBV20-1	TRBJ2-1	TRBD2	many	TGCAGTGCTAGAACGCTAGCGGGTTGGAATGAGCAGTTCTTC	CSARTLAGWNEQFF
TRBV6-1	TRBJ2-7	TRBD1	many	TGTGCCACTGACAGGGAAACCTACGAGCAGTACTTC	CATDRETYEQYF
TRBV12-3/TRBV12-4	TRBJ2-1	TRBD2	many	TGTGCCAGCAGTTTTCGGGCTAGCGGGGCCTACAATGAGCAGTTCTTC	CASSFRASGAYNEQFF
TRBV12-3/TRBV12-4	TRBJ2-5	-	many	TGTGCCAGCAGTTTATGGACATTACAAGAGACCCAGTACTTC	CASSLWTLQETQYF
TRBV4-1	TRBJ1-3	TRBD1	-	TGCGCCAGCAGCCTAAAATTATGGGACAGCTCTGGAAACACCATATATTTT	CASSLKLWDSSGNTIYF
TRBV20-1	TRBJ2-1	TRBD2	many	TGCAGTGCTAACTACCTAGCGGGGGGAGATAATGAGCAGTTCTTC	CSANYLAGGDNEQFF
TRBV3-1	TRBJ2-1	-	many	TGTGCCAGCAGCCAATCCGGGAGTACCCACAATGAGCAGTTCTTC	CASSQSGSTHNEQFF
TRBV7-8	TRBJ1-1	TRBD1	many	TGTGCCAGCAGCTTAGGACAGGGGAGCGCTGAAGCTTTCTTT	CASSLGQGSAEAFF
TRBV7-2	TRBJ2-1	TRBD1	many	TGTGCCAGCAGCCCGGGACAGTGGGTTTACAATGAGCAGTTCTTC	CASSPGQWVYNEQFF
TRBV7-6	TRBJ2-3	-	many	TGTGCCAGCAGTTCCTCCCCAGGCACTAGCACAGATACGCAGTATTTT	CASSSSPGTSTDTQYF
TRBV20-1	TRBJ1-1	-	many	TGCAGTGCCGAGACGGGGGGAGGAGAAGCTTTCTTT	CSAETGGGEAFF
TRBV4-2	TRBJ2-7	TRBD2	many	TGTGCCAGCAGCCAAGCGATCGGGACTAGCTACGAGCAGTACTTC	CASSQAIGTSYEQYF
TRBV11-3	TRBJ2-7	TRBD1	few	TGTGCCAGCAGTGGAGGACAGGGACCCGTCGAGCAGTACTTC	CASSGGQGPVEQYF
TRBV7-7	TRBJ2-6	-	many	TGTGCCAGCAGCAGAGACTCTGGGGCCAACGTCCTGACTTTC	CASSRDSGANVLTF
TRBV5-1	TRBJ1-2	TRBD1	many	TGCGCCAGCAGCCACGGACAGGTGGCCTATGGCTACACCTTC	CASSHGQVAYGYTF
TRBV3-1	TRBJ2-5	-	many	TGTGCCAGCAGCCAAGACCGTCGCCAGACCCAGTACTTC	CASSQDRRQTQYF
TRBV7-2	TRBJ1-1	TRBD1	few	TGTGCCAGCAGCTCGAGGGGGCGCGCGGCTTTCTTT	CASSSRGRAAFF
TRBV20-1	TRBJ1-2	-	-	TGCAGTGCTAGGCAGGGGATTAACTATGGCTACACCTTC	CSARQGINYGYTF
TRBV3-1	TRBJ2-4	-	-	TGTGCCAGCAGCCGGAGGCCCAAAAACATTCAGTACTTC	CASSRRPKNIQYF
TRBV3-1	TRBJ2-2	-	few	TGTGCCAGCAGCCAAGCGGGAGTGGACACCGGGGAGCTGTTTTTT	CASSQAGVDTGELFF
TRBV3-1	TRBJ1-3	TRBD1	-	TGTGCCAGCAGCCCCCTAGGGGGACAGGGACCGGGAAACACCATATATTTT	CASSPLGGQGPGNTIYF
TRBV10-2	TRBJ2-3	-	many	TGCGCCAGCACTAGGCGACCTAGCACAGATACGCAGTATTTT	CASTRRPSTDTQYF
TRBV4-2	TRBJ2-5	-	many	TGTGCCAGCAGCCAAGATCCGGGAGCCCAAGGGGAGACCCAGTACTTC	CASSQDPGAQGETQYF
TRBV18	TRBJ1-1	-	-	TGTGCCAGCTCTCCTGAGGACCTATTTGAAGCTTTCTTT	CASSPEDLFEAFF
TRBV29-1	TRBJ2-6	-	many	TGCAGCGTTGAAGTTAGGGGCCTCTCTGGGGCCAACGTCCTGACTTTC	CSVEVRGLSGANVLTF
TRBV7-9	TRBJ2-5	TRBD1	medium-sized	TGTGCCAGCAACCACCCGGGACAGGGGGCCATTCGAGAGACCCAGTACTTC	CASNHPGQGAIRETQYF
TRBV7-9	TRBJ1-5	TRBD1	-	TGTGCCAGCAGCTTAGCGCAGGGGGTTAGCGAGCCCCAGCATTTT	CASSLAQGVSEPQHF
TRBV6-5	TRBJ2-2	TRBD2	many	TGTGCCAGCAGTAAAAGCGGGGGGAACACCGGGGAGCTGTTTTTT	CASSKSGGNTGELFF
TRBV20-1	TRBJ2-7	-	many	TGCAGTGCTAGGGACCCGACTAGAGGCTACGAGCAGTACTTC	CSARDPTRGYEQYF